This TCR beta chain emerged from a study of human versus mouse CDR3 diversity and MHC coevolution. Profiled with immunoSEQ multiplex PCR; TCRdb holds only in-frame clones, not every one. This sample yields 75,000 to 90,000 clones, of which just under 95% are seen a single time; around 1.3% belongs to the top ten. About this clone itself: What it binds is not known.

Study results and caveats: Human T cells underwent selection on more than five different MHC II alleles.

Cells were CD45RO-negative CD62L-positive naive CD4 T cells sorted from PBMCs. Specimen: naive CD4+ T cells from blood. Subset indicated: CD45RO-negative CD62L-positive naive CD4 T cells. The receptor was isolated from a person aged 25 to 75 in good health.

The CDR3 sequence is CASSAGLVETQYF. DNA for the CDR3: TGTGCCAGCAGTGCGGGTCTTGTAGAGACCCAGTACTTC. The V call is TRBV5-6, the J call TRBJ2-5; TRBD2 is a possible D gene (5 bases). The CDR3 is 13 residues long. The germline CDR1 and CDR2 sequences are SGHDT and YYEEEE. The V and J ends lost 5 bases and 4 bases respectively, with 12 bases between them.